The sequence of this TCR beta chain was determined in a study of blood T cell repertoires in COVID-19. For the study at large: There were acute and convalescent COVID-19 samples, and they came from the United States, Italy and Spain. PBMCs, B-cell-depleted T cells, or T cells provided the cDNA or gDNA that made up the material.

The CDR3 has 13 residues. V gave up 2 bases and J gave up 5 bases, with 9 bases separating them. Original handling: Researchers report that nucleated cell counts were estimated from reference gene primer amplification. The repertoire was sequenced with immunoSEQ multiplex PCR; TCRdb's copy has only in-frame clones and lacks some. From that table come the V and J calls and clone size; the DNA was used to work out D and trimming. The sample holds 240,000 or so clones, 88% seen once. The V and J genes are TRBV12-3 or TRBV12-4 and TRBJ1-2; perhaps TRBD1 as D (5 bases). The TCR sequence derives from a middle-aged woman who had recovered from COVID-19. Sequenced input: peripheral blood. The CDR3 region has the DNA TGTGCCAGCAGTTTACTGGAGGGGTATGGCTACACCTTC. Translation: CASSLLEGYGYTF.